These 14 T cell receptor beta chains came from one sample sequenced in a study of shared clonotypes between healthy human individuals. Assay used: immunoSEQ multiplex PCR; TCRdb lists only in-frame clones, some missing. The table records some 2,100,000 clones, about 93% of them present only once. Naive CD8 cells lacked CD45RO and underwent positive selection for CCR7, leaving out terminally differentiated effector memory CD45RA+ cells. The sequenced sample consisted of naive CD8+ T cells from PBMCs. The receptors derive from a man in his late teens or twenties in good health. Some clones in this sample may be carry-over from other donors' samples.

CDR3 loop: CASSFLIRTGNTEAFF. The CDR3 nucleotides read TGTGCCAGCAGTTTTTTGATAAGGACAGGAAACACTGAAGCTTTCTTT. The rearrangement links TRBV28 to TRBJ1-1; 7 bases align to TRBD1. This CDR3 comprises 16 residues. The J segment lost 2 bases and the V segment lost 3 bases, leaving 9 bases of the junction unmatched. Germline V lookup: CDR1 MDHEN, CDR2 SYDVKM.

CDR3 nucleotide sequence: TGTGCCAGCAGGGACGGACCCCACGAGCAGTACTTC. Its protein product is CASRDGPHEQYF. The chain couples TRBV7-9 to TRBJ2-7, with D unclear. The germline V and J ends were trimmed by 6 bases and 5 bases, with 11 bases remaining between them. The V gene's germline CDR1 is SEHNR and CDR2 FQNEAQ (reference sequence). The CDR3 length is 12 residues. Variable domain in full (rest from reference TRBV7-9 and TRBJ2-7): DTGVSQNPRHKITKRGQNVTFRCDPISEHNRLYWYRQTLGQGPEFLTYFQNEAQLEKSRLLSDRFSAERPKGSFSTLEIQRTEQGDSAMYLCASRDGPHEQYFGPGTRLTVT.

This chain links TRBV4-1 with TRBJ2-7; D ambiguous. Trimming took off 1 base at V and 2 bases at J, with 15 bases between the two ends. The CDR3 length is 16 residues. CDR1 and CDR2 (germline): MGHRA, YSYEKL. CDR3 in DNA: TGCGCCAGCAGCCAAGGGCCGGTCCTACGAACCTACGAGCAGTACTTC. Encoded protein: CASSQGPVLRTYEQYF.

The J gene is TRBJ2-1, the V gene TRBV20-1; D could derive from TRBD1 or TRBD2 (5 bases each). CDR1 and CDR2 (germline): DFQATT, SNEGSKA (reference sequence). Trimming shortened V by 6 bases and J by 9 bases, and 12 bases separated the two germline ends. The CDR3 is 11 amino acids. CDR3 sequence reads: CSAPVGPEQFF. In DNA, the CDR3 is TGCAGTGCCCCCGTGGGACCTGAGCAGTTCTTC.

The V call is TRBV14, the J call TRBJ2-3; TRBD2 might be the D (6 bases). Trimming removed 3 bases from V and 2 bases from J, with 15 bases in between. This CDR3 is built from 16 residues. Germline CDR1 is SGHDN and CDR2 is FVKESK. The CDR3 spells CASSQLARGYTDTQYF. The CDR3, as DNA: TGTGCCAGCAGCCAGCTTGCGCGGGGTTACACAGATACGCAGTATTTT.

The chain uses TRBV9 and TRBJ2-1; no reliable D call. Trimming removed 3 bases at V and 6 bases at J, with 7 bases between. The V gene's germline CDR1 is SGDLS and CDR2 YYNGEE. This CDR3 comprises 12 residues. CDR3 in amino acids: CASSAVPNEQFF. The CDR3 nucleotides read TGTGCCAGCAGCGCAGTCCCCAATGAGCAGTTCTTC.

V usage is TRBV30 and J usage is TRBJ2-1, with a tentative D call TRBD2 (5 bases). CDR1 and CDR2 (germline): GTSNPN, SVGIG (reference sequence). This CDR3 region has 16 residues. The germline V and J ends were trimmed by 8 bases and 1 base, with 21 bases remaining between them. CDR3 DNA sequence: TGTGCCCGGGCGGGTCCCCCGGCGGCGTCCTACAATGAGCAGTTCTTC. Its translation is CARAGPPAASYNEQFF. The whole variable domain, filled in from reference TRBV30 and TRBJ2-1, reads SQTIHQWPATLVQPVGSPLSLECTVEGTSNPNLYWYRQAAGRGLQLLFYSVGIGQISSEVPQNLSASRPQDRQFILSSKKLLLSDSGFYLCARAGPPAASYNEQFFGPGTRLTVL.

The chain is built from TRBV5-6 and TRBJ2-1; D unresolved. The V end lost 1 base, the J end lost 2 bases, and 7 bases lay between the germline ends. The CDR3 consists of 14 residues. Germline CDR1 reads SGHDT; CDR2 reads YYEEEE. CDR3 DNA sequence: TGTGCCAGCAGCTTGTTTGCAACCTACAATGAGCAGTTCTTC. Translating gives CASSLFATYNEQFF.

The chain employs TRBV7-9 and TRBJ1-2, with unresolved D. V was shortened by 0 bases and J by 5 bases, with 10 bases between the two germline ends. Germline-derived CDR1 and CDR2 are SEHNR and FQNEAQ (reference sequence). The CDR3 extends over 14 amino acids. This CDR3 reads CASSLAGSKYGYTF. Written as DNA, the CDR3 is TGTGCCAGCAGCTTAGCGGGCAGTAAATATGGCTACACCTTC.

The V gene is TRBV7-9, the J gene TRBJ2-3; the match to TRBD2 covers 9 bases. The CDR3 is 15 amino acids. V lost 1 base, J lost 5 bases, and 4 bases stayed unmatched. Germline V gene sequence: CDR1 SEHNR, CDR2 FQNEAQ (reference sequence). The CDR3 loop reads CASSLVSGRLDTQYF. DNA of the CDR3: TGTGCCAGCAGCTTAGTCAGCGGGAGGCTAGATACGCAGTATTTT. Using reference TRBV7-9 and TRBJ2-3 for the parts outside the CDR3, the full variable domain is DTGVSQNPRHKITKRGQNVTFRCDPISEHNRLYWYRQTLGQGPEFLTYFQNEAQLEKSRLLSDRFSAERPKGSFSTLEIQRTEQGDSAMYLCASSLVSGRLDTQYFGPGTRLTVL.

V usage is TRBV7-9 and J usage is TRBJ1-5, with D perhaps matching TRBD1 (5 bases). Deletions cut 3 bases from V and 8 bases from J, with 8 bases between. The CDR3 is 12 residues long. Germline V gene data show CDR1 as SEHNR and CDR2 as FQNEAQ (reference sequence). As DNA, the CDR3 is TGTGCCAGCAGCTTCGGGGGGGAGCCCCAGCATTTT. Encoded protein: CASSFGGEPQHF.

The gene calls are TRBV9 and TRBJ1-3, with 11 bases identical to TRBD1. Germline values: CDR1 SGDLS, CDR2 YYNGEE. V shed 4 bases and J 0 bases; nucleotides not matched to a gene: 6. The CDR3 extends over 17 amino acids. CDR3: CASSPEDRGLSGNTIYF. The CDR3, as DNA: TGTGCCAGCAGCCCAGAGGACAGGGGGCTCTCTGGAAACACCATATATTTT.

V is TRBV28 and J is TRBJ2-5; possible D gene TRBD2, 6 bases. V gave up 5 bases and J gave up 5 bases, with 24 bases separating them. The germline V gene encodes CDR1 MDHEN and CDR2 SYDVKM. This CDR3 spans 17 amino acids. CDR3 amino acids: CASSARRGGDAGETQYF. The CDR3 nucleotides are TGTGCCAGCAGTGCCAGGAGGGGCGGGGACGCGGGGGAGACCCAGTACTTC.

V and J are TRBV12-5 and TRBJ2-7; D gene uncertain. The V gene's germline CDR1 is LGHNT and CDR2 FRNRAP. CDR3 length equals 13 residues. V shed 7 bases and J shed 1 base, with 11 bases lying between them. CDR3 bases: TGTGCTAGTGCCGAAGGTGTATCCTACGAGCAGTACTTC. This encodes CASAEGVSYEQYF.